This record looks at one T cell receptor beta chain sequence and its context. V lost 4 bases to trimming and J lost 1 base, with 15 bases between them. The CDR3 spans 16 residues. CDR1 is SGHRS, CDR2 YFSETQ, per germline. The data were obtained in a study of cytomegalovirus exposure and HLA in healthy donors. Primers: 60 Vbeta forward and 13 Jbeta reverse. Assay: immunoSEQ multiplex PCR; the TCRdb copy retains only in-frame clones and omits some. The sample lists tens of thousands of clones, roughly four fifths occurring once. The V and J genes are TRBV5-1 and TRBJ2-1; D is perhaps TRBD2 (7 bases). The sequenced sample was PBMCs. This receptor was taken from a man aged 30 to 39 in good health and CMV-seronegative. The DNA for the CDR3 is TGCGCCAGCAGCCAACAGGGACTAATATCCTACAATGAGCAGTTCTTC. It encodes CASSQQGLISYNEQFF.